This T cell receptor (beta chain) was sequenced in a study of blood T cell repertoires in COVID-19 (dated by TCRdb to 2019 to 2021). Regarding the research as a whole: Recovered participants in ImmuneRACE Cohort 3 were defined as having two consecutive negative NP/OP PCR tests, clearance from a healthcare professional, or resolution of symptoms. Samples came from the ongoing ImmuneRACE study (first 160 participants) plus 1,254 subjects from 6 global collaborators. Subjects who had been exposed to COVID-19, were actively infected with it, or had recovered from it provided the deeply sampled blood TCRbeta repertoires that made up the dataset. Where available, HLA class I and class II types were taken from metadata supplied by the sample provider and were not determined by assay-based typing. The material from the prospective study consisted of cDNA or gDNA derived from T cells, B-cell-depleted T cells, or PBMCs. The sample metadata nearly always contained a de-identified subject ID, COVID-19 status, age in years and sex. The repertoires were released in a freely available public database meant as a resource for research on the immune response to SARS-CoV-2. The collaborator samples originated in the United States, Italy and Spain and spanned the acute and convalescent phases of COVID-19. Beyond this particular receptor, the publication reports: The amount of clinical and demographic metadata varied by source and participant and was provided uncurated.

The immunoSEQ Assay, a bias-controlled multiplex PCR, was used to amplify TCRbeta CDR3 regions from genomic DNA. Per the source publication's procedure: Nucleated cell counts per sample were estimated from amplification of reference gene primers within the assay. To quantify the absolute abundance of each unique TCRbeta CDR3 rearrangement, sequence reads were collapsed and filtered. For each sample, productive Simpson clonality was calculated as the square root of Simpson's diversity index across productive rearrangements. The table comes from immuneACCESS by way of TCRdb, which keeps in-frame sequences with V and J called. Part of the clones is missing from these tables; in studies checked, under half for an unresolved V gene and the rest for unknown reasons. D and trimming come from the DNA, and the V and J calls and clone size come from that table. Across this sample there are roughly 140,000 clones, with 84% seen only once. Clones ranked in the top ten supply roughly 3.9% of the sample.

Measured from the cysteine to the phenylalanine, the CDR3 is 11 residues long. The entry retains the CDR3 DNA only, 33 bases that are in frame from base 1. Sequences MGHRA (CDR1) and YSYEKL (CDR2) are obtained from the germline V gene. V loses 2 bases of germline sequence and J loses 8 bases, and the interval between the two ends is 6 bases. Enrolling through a virtual design, the prospective study's participants ranged in age from roughly 18 to 90 years and lived across roughly 24 United States geographic areas. Cohort assignment in the prospective study relied on participant-reported clinical history from a screening survey and a study questionnaire. Each participant in the prospective study had whole blood, serum and a nasopharyngeal or oropharyngeal swab collected by mobile phlebotomists. Over a roughly 2-month period, participants in the prospective study had the option of providing additional blood draws and questionnaires. Before DNA extraction, blood samples from the prospective study were shipped at room temperature or frozen.

As regards this clone: Which antigen it targets is not known. Base-call qualities are not available, and no considerably larger clone is one nucleotide away.

Sequencing was carried out using PBMCs or T cells enriched from blood (not recorded which). This receptor chain uses TRBV4-1 and TRBJ1-2, with no confident D gene call. The source of this sequence is a man in his fifties in a cohort exposed to, infected with or recovered from COVID-19 (not recorded which). The CDR3 protein is CASSQSRGYTF. The nucleotide sequence is TGCGCCAGCAGCCAATCTCGGGGCTACACCTTC.